This T cell receptor beta chain was observed in a study of blood T cell repertoires in COVID-19. Study-wide context: Samples came from the United States, Italy and Spain, spanning acute and convalescent COVID-19. T cells, B-cell-depleted T cells, or PBMCs supplied cDNA or gDNA.

Methods used by the authors: Reference gene primer amplification gave estimated nucleated cell counts. Data came from immunoSEQ multiplex PCR; TCRdb stores just in-frame clones and leaves some out. V and J calls and clone size are copied from that table; D and trimming were computed from the DNA. This sample has some 250,000 clones; over 70% occur once, and the top ten carry around 3.4%. Germline lookup yields CDR1 SNHLY and CDR2 FYNNEI. The CDR3 is made up of 13 amino acids. V shed 6 bases and J shed 2 bases, with 10 bases lying between them. This clone has just a few counts. The V call is TRBV2, the J call TRBJ1-1; TRBD1 is a possible D gene (5 bases). Sequencing input: peripheral blood. This receptor was identified in a woman of 80 years or more with acute or convalescent COVID-19. The CDR3 DNA follows: TGTGCCAGCAGGGCCGACAGAAACACTGAAGCTTTCTTT. It codes for CASRADRNTEAFF.